Below are 8 T cell receptor beta chains sequenced from a single sample in a study of human T cells and chemical hapten exposure. TCRdb independently ran MiXCR on the RACE reads; one entry per CDR3 protein. The sample has roughly 380,000 distinct CDR3 sequences; more than 4.5% are singletons. The time point is: pre-sensitization, week 0. Treatment denoted: therapeutic diphenylcyclopropenone sensitization with weekly scalp DPC. The specimen comprised whole blood, sampled in connection with sensitization to the hapten diphenylcyclopropenone (DPC). Receptor source: a woman between 50 and 59 years old with alopecia areata. Some clones in this sample may be carry-over from other donors' samples.

The rearrangement uses TRBV5-1 and TRBJ2-7; 7 bases align to TRBD2. CDR3 length: 18 amino acids. Per the germline V gene, CDR1 is SGHRS and CDR2 is YFSETQ. Trimming cost V 3 bases and J 0 bases; bases outside gene matches: 15. The CDR3 region is CASSSQPNLGLDSYEQYF. The CDR3 nucleotides are TGCGCCAGCAGCTCTCAACCGAATCTCGGACTAGACTCCTACGAGCAGTACTTC. The entire variable domain, with the rest obtained from reference TRBV5-1 and TRBJ2-7, is as follows: KAGVTQTPRYLIKTRGQQVTLSCSPISGHRSVSWYQQTPGQGLQFLFEYFSETQRNKGNFPGRFSGRQFSNSRSEMNVSTLELGDSALYLCASSSQPNLGLDSYEQYFGPGTRLTVT.

This clonotype was found many times. The V call is TRBV18, the J call TRBJ2-1; unclear D gene. In germline, CDR1 is KGHSH, CDR2 LQKENI. There are 15 residues in the CDR3. V was clipped by 6 bases and J by 9 bases, with 21 bases between them. The CDR3 here is CASSHGAVLSGEQFF. The CDR3 DNA reads TGTGCCAGCTCCCACGGCGCAGTCCTATCTGGTGAGCAGTTCTTC. Full variable domain (rest looked up from reference TRBV18 and TRBJ2-1): NAGVMQNPRHLVRRRGQEARLRCSPMKGHSHVYWYRQLPEEGLKFMVYLQKENIIDESGMPKERFSAEFPKEGPSILRIQQVVRGDSAAYFCASSHGAVLSGEQFFGPGTRLTVL.

This clonotype came up a few times. The chain employs TRBV28 and TRBJ1-1; D is ambiguous. Trimming left V 7 bases short and J 8 bases short, with 14 bases between. The CDR3 is made up of 12 amino acids. Germline CDR1 MDHEN, CDR2 SYDVKM. CDR3 sequence: CASTSPVGEAFF. DNA for the CDR3: TGTGCCAGCACCTCCCCCGTGGGAGAAGCTTTCTTT.

The V gene is TRBV27, the J gene TRBJ1-1; D not certain. This CDR3 has 13 residues. Germline V gives CDR1 MNHEY, CDR2 SMNVEV (reference sequence). Trimming left V 7 bases short and J 5 bases short, with 14 bases between. The CDR3 region has the DNA TGTGCCAGCATGCAGGATTTGGGAACTGAAGCTTTCTTT. This encodes CASMQDLGTEAFF.

This clonotype was detected only a few times. The chain couples TRBV5-1 to TRBJ2-3; TRBD1 matches 11 bases. This CDR3 contains 16 residues. V was clipped by 2 bases and J by 2 bases; unmatched bases: 4. Germline V gene sequence: CDR1 SGHRS, CDR2 YFSETQ. CDR3 in amino acids: CASSLGTGGHTDTQYF. The CDR3 DNA follows: TGCGCCAGCAGCTTAGGGACAGGGGGGCACACAGATACGCAGTATTTT.

This clonotype was counted at least ten times. The CDR3 sequence: CSARDLSGRTDTQYF. For the CDR3, the DNA is TGCAGTGCTAGAGATCTAAGCGGGAGGACAGATACGCAGTATTTT. This chain links TRBV20-1 with TRBJ2-3, with 9 bases fitting TRBD2. This CDR3 has 15 amino acids. The trim removed 0 bases at V and 3 bases at J, leaving 4 bases unmatched. Germline V gives CDR1 DFQATT, CDR2 SNEGSKA (reference sequence).

This clonotype was observed at least ten times. The V and J genes are TRBV7-9 and TRBJ2-3, with D possibly being TRBD2 (6 bases). The CDR3 has 13 residues. Trimming took 1 base from V and 9 from J, leaving 11 bases between them. The germline V gene encodes CDR1 SEHNR and CDR2 FQNEAQ (reference sequence). The DNA for the CDR3 is TGTGCCAGCAGCTTAGGGGCGGGGCTGACGCAGTATTTT. Its protein product is CASSLGAGLTQYF.

There are a few counts of this clonotype. The V call is TRBV18, the J call TRBJ1-1; 9 bases align to TRBD1. Germline assignment: CDR1 KGHSH and CDR2 LQKENI. The CDR3 consists of 14 residues. With V trimmed by 2 bases and J by 7 bases, 5 bases remained unmatched. CDR3 residues: CASSPGTGTFEAFF. For the CDR3, the DNA is TGTGCCAGCTCACCAGGGACAGGGACCTTTGAAGCTTTCTTT. Filled out from reference TRBV18 and TRBJ1-1, the complete variable domain reads NAGVMQNPRHLVRRRGQEARLRCSPMKGHSHVYWYRQLPEEGLKFMVYLQKENIIDESGMPKERFSAEFPKEGPSILRIQQVVRGDSAAYFCASSPGTGTFEAFFGQGTRLTVV.